This T cell receptor beta chain was observed in a study of CD8 T cells in ankylosing spondylitis. From germline, CDR1 is MGHRA and CDR2 YSYEKL. The V end lost 1 base, the J end lost 7 bases, and 11 bases lay between the germline ends. The CDR3 has 15 residues. Overall study findings and caveats: As for the disease-linked clones, they showed a CD8+ phenotype and occurred at relatively low frequencies in peripheral blood. Ankylosing spondylitis blood appeared to carry a characteristic TCR beta motif of seven to nine highly homologous variants. Researchers reportedly found disease-linked clones significantly enriched in matched ankylosing spondylitis synovial fluid.

For TCR beta, libraries came from quantitative 5'-RACE with molecular barcodes. MiXCR was run by TCRdb on the 5' RACE reads, yielding one entry per CDR3 protein. The repertoire holds 200,000 to 250,000 distinct CDR3 sequences, with roughly 24% as singletons. This clonotype was recorded at least ten times. Its antigen is not known. The chain has TRBV4-1 and TRBJ1-6; a possible D gene is TRBD1 (5 bases). The TCR was taken from a male donor with ankylosing spondylitis or in good health (not recorded which). Sequencing was carried out using blood, either unsorted or a sorted T cell fraction (not recorded which). The CDR3 protein is CASSQVQGNNSPLHF. The CDR3 DNA reads TGCGCCAGCAGCCAAGTTCAGGGAAACAATTCACCCCTCCACTTT.